This entry lists 26 T cell receptor beta chains sequenced from one sample in a study of human versus mouse CDR3 diversity and MHC coevolution. Method: immunoSEQ multiplex PCR; TCRdb's copy keeps in-frame clones and lacks some. Of about 77,000 clones in the sample, around 90% are singletons; the top ten hold approximately 0.15%. The sequenced sample consisted of naive CD4+ T cells from blood. As to subset: CD45RO-negative CD62L-positive naive CD4 T cells. Receptors were obtained from a person between 25 and 69 years old in good health.

This chain joins TRBV20-1 and TRBJ2-5; D unclear. The tail of the sequence fits TRBJ2-7 better, so the J call may be wrong. Germline V CDR1 and CDR2: DFQATT, SNEGSKA (reference sequence). The CDR3 consists of 11 residues. CDR3 DNA: TGCAGTGCTAGGTTCCCCTACGAGCAGTACTTC. As protein: CSARFPYEQYF.

The rearrangement joins TRBV7-9 to TRBJ1-1, with D possibly matching TRBD1 (6 bases). Trimming removed 1 base at V and 3 bases at J, with 12 bases between. The CDR3 loop spans 15 amino acids. Germline CDR1 and CDR2: SEHNR and FQNEAQ (reference sequence). CDR3 DNA sequence: TGTGCCAGCAGCTTAGGTCAGGGGAGGGACACTGAAGCTTTCTTT. Its protein product is CASSLGQGRDTEAFF.

The chain has TRBV4-1 and TRBJ1-5; a weak D match, TRBD1 (5 bases). The CDR3 loop spans 15 amino acids. The V gene's germline CDR1 is MGHRA and CDR2 YSYEKL. Trimming shortened V by 2 bases and J by 2 bases, and 10 bases separated the two germline ends. CDR3 coding DNA: TGCGCCAGCAGCCAATTGGGGCTGGGCAATCAGCCCCAGCATTTT. Its protein is CASSQLGLGNQPQHF.

The V call is TRBV28, the J call TRBJ2-3; weak D call: TRBD2 (6 bases). This CDR3 comprises 14 residues. Trimming shortened V by 4 bases and J by 4 bases, and 12 bases separated the two germline ends. In germline, CDR1 is MDHEN, CDR2 SYDVKM. The CDR3 loop is CASSSPAGPDTQYF. The CDR3 DNA follows: TGTGCCAGCAGTTCCCCGGCGGGGCCAGATACGCAGTATTTT.

The CDR3 is CASSAVGGTEFRTQYF. DNA of the CDR3: TGTGCCAGCAGCGCAGTTGGGGGGACGGAGTTTAGGACCCAGTACTTC. The chain has TRBV28 and TRBJ2-5; perhaps TRBD2 as D (6 bases). V lost 6 bases, J lost 7 bases, and 24 bases lay in between. This CDR3 contains 16 residues. Per the germline V gene, CDR1 is MDHEN and CDR2 is SYDVKM.

The gene calls are TRBV9 and TRBJ2-1; 13 nucleotides match TRBD2. The CDR3 has 15 amino acids. The trim removed 3 bases at V and 9 bases at J, leaving 6 bases unmatched. Per germline, CDR1 SGDLS and CDR2 YYNGEE. The CDR3 loop reads CASSALAGGPGEQFF. CDR3 bases: TGTGCCAGCAGCGCACTAGCGGGGGGGCCGGGTGAGCAGTTCTTC.

The chain recombines TRBV7-4 with TRBJ2-7; 9 bases agree with TRBD1. V shed 1 base and J 2 bases; nucleotides not matched to a gene: 6. Germline CDR1 reads SGHVT; CDR2 reads SQSDAQ. The CDR3 has 16 amino acids. The CDR3 protein is CASSLVRDRDTYEQYF. The CDR3 DNA is TGTGCCAGCAGCTTAGTCAGGGACAGGGATACCTACGAGCAGTACTTC.

The rearrangement joins TRBV9 to TRBJ2-2; D is undetermined. V was clipped by 0 bases and J by 5 bases, with 5 bases between them. This CDR3 is 13 amino acids long. In germline, CDR1 is SGDLS, CDR2 YYNGEE. CDR3 in DNA: TGTGCCAGCAGCGTAGCTCAGACCGGGGAGCTGTTTTTT. Residues: CASSVAQTGELFF.

Notes on this clone: This sample includes further DNA sequences coding for the same CDR3. The chain carries TRBV30 and TRBJ1-1; tentatively, D is TRBD1 (6 bases). There are 13 residues in the CDR3. The V end was cut by 1 base, the J end by 1 base, with 7 bases between. Germline CDR1 and CDR2: GTSNPN and SVGIG (reference sequence). The CDR3 DNA reads as TGTGCCTGGAGTGAACAGGGGAACACTGAAGCTTTCTTT. Translation: CAWSEQGNTEAFF.

The V gene is TRBV10-3, the J gene TRBJ2-1, with unresolved D. V gave up 2 bases and J gave up 3 bases, with 11 bases separating them. Germline CDR1 reads ENHRY; CDR2 reads SYGVKD. This CDR3 region has 15 residues. The CDR3 protein is CAISEGSRIYNEQFF. In DNA, the CDR3 is TGTGCCATCAGTGAGGGCTCGCGGATCTACAATGAGCAGTTCTTC.

This rearrangement joins TRBV6-1 to TRBJ1-6; 7 nucleotides align to TRBD1. The V gene's germline CDR1 is MNHNS and CDR2 SASEGT. Trimming cost V 5 bases and J 5 bases; bases outside gene matches: 3. This CDR3 contains 14 residues. CDR3 in amino acids: CASSSGTDNSPLHF. The CDR3 nucleotides are TGTGCCAGCAGTAGTGGGACAGATAATTCACCCCTCCACTTT.

Of note for this clone: Different DNA sequences within this sample yield the same CDR3. The J gene is TRBJ1-1, the V gene TRBV5-4, with 7 bases identical to TRBD1. The CDR3 has 14 amino acids. Looked up from germline, CDR1 is SGHNT and CDR2 is YYREEE (reference sequence). The V and J ends lost 4 bases and 4 bases, in that order; junction bases with no gene match: 7. The chain's CDR3 is CASSTRDRGTEAFF. The CDR3, as DNA: TGTGCCAGCAGCACCCGGGACAGAGGCACTGAAGCTTTCTTT.

This chain links TRBV28 with TRBJ2-1; D possibly corresponds to TRBD1 (6 bases). This CDR3 is built from 18 residues. Germline assignment: CDR1 MDHEN and CDR2 SYDVKM. Trimming took 7 bases from V and 3 from J, leaving 25 bases between them. CDR3 nucleotides: TGTGCCAGCACCGAAGATCCGCCGACAGGAGCCCTCTACAATGAGCAGTTCTTC. This gives the protein CASTEDPPTGALYNEQFF.

The chain links TRBV19 to TRBJ1-1, with TRBD1 matching 8 bases. This CDR3 comprises 15 residues. The junction had 6 bases not matched to a gene; V was cut back by 1 base and J by 5 bases. The germline gives CDR1 LNHDA, CDR2 SQIVND (reference sequence). The CDR3 DNA reads TGTGCCAGTAGTATAGTTTGGACAGGGATAACTGAAGCTTTCTTT. Amino acids: CASSIVWTGITEAFF.

V usage is TRBV14 and J usage is TRBJ2-2, with 7 positions matching TRBD1. This CDR3 has 14 residues. Looked up from germline, CDR1 is SGHDN and CDR2 is FVKESK. J gave up 6 bases and V 4 bases, and 5 bases lay outside the gene matches. CDR3 sequence: CASSPTGSAGELFF. CDR3 coding DNA: TGTGCCAGCAGCCCGACAGGGTCGGCCGGGGAGCTGTTTTTT.

The chain joins TRBV4-1 to TRBJ1-1; TRBD1 matches at 8 bases. This CDR3 has 15 residues. Losses at the gene ends were 3 bases for V and 4 bases for J; bases not matched to a gene: 7. CDR1 MGHRA and CDR2 YSYEKL come from the germline V gene. In nucleotides, the CDR3 is TGCGCCAGCAGCCAGCCGACAGGGGTTCGCACTGAAGCTTTCTTT. Translated, it gives CASSQPTGVRTEAFF.

The chain combines TRBV6-1 with TRBJ2-7; 11 nucleotides match TRBD1. This CDR3 contains 14 residues. Per the germline V gene, CDR1 is MNHNS and CDR2 is SASEGT. With V trimmed by 6 bases and J by 0 bases, 1 base remained unmatched. As DNA, the CDR3 is TGTGCCAGCAGAGGGACAGGGGGCTCCTACGAGCAGTACTTC. It yields the protein CASRGTGGSYEQYF.

The chain has TRBV5-4 and TRBJ1-2; 9 bases map to TRBD1. The germline V gene has CDR1 SGHNT and CDR2 YYREEE (reference sequence). The CDR3 spans 14 residues. The V segment lost 2 bases and the J segment 8 bases; nucleotides outside the gene matches: 7. CDR3 coding DNA: TGTGCCAGCAGCTTAGACAGGGGGAGATTCGGCTACACCTTC. Translated: CASSLDRGRFGYTF.

This sequence joins TRBV5-1 and TRBJ2-3; 14 positions agree with TRBD2. V lost 5 bases and J lost 4; bases outside the gene matches: 3. This CDR3 is 15 amino acids long. CDR1 is SGHRS, CDR2 YFSETQ, per germline. This CDR3 is CASRTSGGDADTQYF. CDR3 coding DNA: TGCGCCAGCAGGACTAGCGGGGGGGACGCAGATACGCAGTATTTT.

The V and J genes are TRBV30 and TRBJ2-3; TRBD1 aligns across 9 bases. Germline V gives CDR1 GTSNPN, CDR2 SVGIG (reference sequence). With 8 bases clipped from V and 0 bases from J, the junction kept 3 bases outside the gene matches. The length of the CDR3 is 13 residues. CDR3 sequence: CARTGASTDTQYF. Written as DNA, the CDR3 is TGTGCCCGGACAGGGGCCAGCACAGATACGCAGTATTTT.

The rearrangement uses TRBV28 and TRBJ1-2; perhaps TRBD1 as D (5 bases). Trimming left V 7 bases short and J 5 bases short, with 17 bases between. Germline CDR1 is MDHEN and CDR2 is SYDVKM. The CDR3 spans 14 residues. CDR3 amino acids: CASIDGRVGYGYTF. CDR3 bases: TGTGCCAGCATTGATGGCAGGGTTGGGTATGGCTACACCTTC.

The chain joins TRBV7-9 to TRBJ1-3; TRBD1 aligns across 9 bases. This CDR3 has 18 residues. Per the germline V gene, CDR1 is SEHNR and CDR2 is FQNEAQ (reference sequence). V lost 4 bases to trimming and J lost 4 bases; unmatched junction nucleotides: 14. CDR3 DNA sequence: TGTGCCAGCAGCTCGAGCCGGGACAGGGATAGCGACGGAAACACCATATATTTT. Translation: CASSSSRDRDSDGNTIYF.

For this clone: Within the sample, other DNA sequences also encode this same CDR3. V and J are TRBV29-1 and TRBJ2-3; no clear D gene. CDR1 is SQVTM and CDR2 is ANQGSEA in the germline V gene. Trimming took 3 bases from V and 1 from J, leaving 5 bases between them. The CDR3 is 12 amino acids. The CDR3 nucleotides are TGCAGCGTTGAGTCAGGCACAGATACGCAGTATTTT. Translating gives CSVESGTDTQYF.

This clone was picked up one time. The genes are TRBV29-1 and TRBJ1-5; D gene unclear. CDR3 size: 13 residues. The ends were cut back, 6 bases at V and 5 bases at J, with 14 bases in the middle. The germline V gene has CDR1 SQVTM and CDR2 ANQGSEA. The CDR3: CSVGLMRDQPQHF. The CDR3 DNA reads as TGCAGCGTGGGCCTAATGAGGGATCAGCCCCAGCATTTT.

This chain connects TRBV5-1 to TRBJ1-3; tentative D call: TRBD1 (6 bases). Germline lookup yields CDR1 SGHRS and CDR2 YFSETQ. Trimming shortened V by 0 bases and J by 1 base, and 11 bases separated the two germline ends. The CDR3 has 16 amino acids. In DNA, the CDR3 is TGCGCCAGCAGCTTGGACAAACAGGGTTCTGGAAACACCATATATTTT. Translated: CASSLDKQGSGNTIYF.

V gene TRBV25-1 combines with J gene TRBJ1-5; no clear D. The length of the CDR3 is 12 residues. CDR1 and CDR2 (germline): MGHDK, SYGVNS. V was shortened by 5 bases and J by 4 bases, with 6 bases between the two germline ends. The CDR3 is CASSPPNQPQHF. The CDR3 coding sequence is TGTGCCAGCAGTCCCCCTAATCAGCCCCAGCATTTT.